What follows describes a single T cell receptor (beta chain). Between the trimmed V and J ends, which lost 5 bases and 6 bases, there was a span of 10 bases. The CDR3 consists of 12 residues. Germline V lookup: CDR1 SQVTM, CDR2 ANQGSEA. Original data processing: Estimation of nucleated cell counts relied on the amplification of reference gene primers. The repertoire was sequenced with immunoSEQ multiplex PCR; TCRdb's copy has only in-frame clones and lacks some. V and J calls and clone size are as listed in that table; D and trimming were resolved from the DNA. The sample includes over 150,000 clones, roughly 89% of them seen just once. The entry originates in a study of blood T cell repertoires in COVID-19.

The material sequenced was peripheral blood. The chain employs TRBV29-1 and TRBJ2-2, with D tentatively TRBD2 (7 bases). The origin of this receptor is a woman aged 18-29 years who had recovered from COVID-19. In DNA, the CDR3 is TGCAGCGTTCGGGGGGCCGCCGGGGAGCTGTTTTTT. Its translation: CSVRGAAGELFF.